This entry lists 25 T cell receptor beta chains sequenced from one sample in a study of shared clonotypes between healthy human individuals (dated by TCRdb to 2020 to 2021). The library was prepared using the immunoSEQ multiplex PCR assay. TCRdb carries this immuneACCESS record with in-frame sequences only. Its versions omit some clonotypes, under half of them owing to an unresolved V gene in the studies checked, with the rest unexplained. The sample profile shows a few million clones; under 95% of them were found once. Around 0.4% of the sample is taken by the ten largest. Sequences were obtained from naive CD4+ T cells from PBMCs. The cell subset or site label of this sample denotes: CD45RA+ positively selected. All receptors derive from a man in his late teens or twenties in good health. Some clones in this sample may be carry-over from other donors' samples.

V gene TRBV2 combines with J gene TRBJ1-1; D not certain. Trimming shortened V by 6 bases and J by 5 bases, and 10 bases separated the two germline ends. Germline V lookup: CDR1 SNHLY, CDR2 FYNNEI. CDR3 length: 12 amino acids. CDR3 sequence reads: CASRSKGTEAFF. The DNA for the CDR3 is TGTGCCAGCAGAAGTAAAGGTACTGAAGCTTTCTTT.

The rearrangement links TRBV5-1 to TRBJ2-1, with D unclear. Germline V CDR1 and CDR2: SGHRS, YFSETQ. The CDR3 sequence is 14 residues long. Between the trimmed V and J ends, which lost 0 bases and 9 bases, there was a span of 13 bases. The CDR3 bases are TGCGCCAGCAGCTTGGAGCTAACACGAGGTGAGCAGTTCTTC. This encodes CASSLELTRGEQFF.

The rearrangement links TRBV7-9 to TRBJ2-1, with TRBD2 matching over 8 bases. Germline V gene sequence: CDR1 SEHNR, CDR2 FQNEAQ (reference sequence). With V trimmed by 8 bases and J by 2 bases, 14 bases remained unmatched. The CDR3 has 17 amino acids. In nucleotides, the CDR3 is TGTGCCAGCTTCCCTGCCCCGGCACTAGCGGCCTACAATGAGCAGTTCTTC. Residues: CASFPAPALAAYNEQFF.

This clone was counted once. Other DNA sequences from this sample encode an identical CDR3 as well. The chain links TRBV5-1 to TRBJ2-5; D may be TRBD2 (5 bases). The CDR3 extends over 12 amino acids. V lost 4 bases and J lost 5, with 9 bases in between. Germline V gives CDR1 SGHRS, CDR2 YFSETQ. CDR3 loop: CASSRRGETQYF. In DNA, the CDR3 is TGCGCCAGCAGCCGCCGAGGGGAGACCCAGTACTTC.

To note about this clone: Other DNA sequences of this sample code for an identical CDR3. This chain connects TRBV19 to TRBJ2-1; 10 bases fit TRBD2. Trimming cost V 4 bases and J 3 bases; bases outside gene matches: 0. The germline gives CDR1 LNHDA, CDR2 SQIVND (reference sequence). This CDR3 spans 14 amino acids. The CDR3 DNA is TGTGCCAGTAGTAGGACTAGCGGCTACAATGAGCAGTTCTTC. As protein: CASSRTSGYNEQFF.

The V gene is TRBV27, the J gene TRBJ1-2; 9 bases agree with TRBD1. The trim removed 0 bases at V and 4 bases at J, leaving 3 bases unmatched. CDR1 MNHEY and CDR2 SMNVEV come from the germline V gene (reference sequence). CDR3 length: 15 amino acids. Here the CDR3 DNA reads TGTGCCAGCAGTTTATCCGGGACAGGGACCTATGGCTACACCTTC. Translated, it gives CASSLSGTGTYGYTF.

This rearrangement joins TRBV28 to TRBJ2-7, with D tentatively TRBD2 (5 bases). Germline V gene lookup returns CDR1 MDHEN and CDR2 SYDVKM. This CDR3 has 15 residues. The V end was cut by 1 base, the J end by 3 bases, with 13 bases between. DNA for the CDR3: TGTGCCAGCAGTTTATCGGGGATAAGGCGCTACGAGCAGTACTTC. It specifies CASSLSGIRRYEQYF.

The chain has TRBV21-1 and TRBJ2-1. TRBV21-1 is deemed a pseudogene. CDR3 length: 17 residues. CDR3 loop: CASSRRHGASSNNEQFF. CDR3 coding DNA: TGTGCCAGCAGCAGGCGCCATGGGGCTAGCTCGAACAATGAGCAGTTCTTC.

The chain recombines TRBV29-1 with TRBJ2-5; D unclear. CDR1 is SQVTM, CDR2 ANQGSEA, per germline. The CDR3 spans 12 residues. Trimming took 6 bases from V and 4 from J, leaving 12 bases between them. The CDR3 is CSVGEVRETQYF. CDR3 DNA sequence: TGCAGCGTAGGAGAGGTTCGAGAGACCCAGTACTTC.

The chain couples TRBV27 to TRBJ2-7, with D possibly being TRBD2 (5 bases). Trimming removed 6 bases at V and 3 bases at J, with 6 bases between. The CDR3 spans 11 residues. The germline V gene encodes CDR1 MNHEY and CDR2 SMNVEV (reference sequence). CDR3 residues: CASRGDYEQYF. CDR3 coding DNA: TGTGCCAGCAGGGGAGACTACGAGCAGTACTTC.

The CDR3 region is CASFRDTRETQYF. The CDR3 nucleotides read TGTGCCAGCTTCCGGGACACCAGAGAGACCCAGTACTTC. The chain has TRBV18 and TRBJ2-5; D possibly corresponds to TRBD1 (6 bases). CDR3 length: 13 residues. Germline assignment: CDR1 KGHSH and CDR2 LQKENI. Trimming shortened V by 7 bases and J by 4 bases, and 13 bases separated the two germline ends. Together with reference TRBV18 and TRBJ2-5, the CDR3 gives the full variable domain: NAGVMQNPRHLVRRRGQEARLRCSPMKGHSHVYWYRQLPEEGLKFMVYLQKENIIDESGMPKERFSAEFPKEGPSILRIQQVVRGDSAAYFCASFRDTRETQYFGPGTRLLVL.

The V and J genes are TRBV19 and TRBJ1-3, with unresolved D. In germline, CDR1 is LNHDA, CDR2 SQIVND (reference sequence). V lost 3 bases and J lost 0, with 12 bases in between. This CDR3 comprises 16 residues. The chain's CDR3 is CASSMLGIHSGNTIYF. CDR3 nucleotides: TGTGCCAGTAGTATGTTGGGTATCCACTCTGGAAACACCATATATTTT.

About this clone itself: Other DNA sequences in this sample translate to the same CDR3. The chain links TRBV9 to TRBJ1-4; 9 bases map to TRBD1. This CDR3 has 15 amino acids. CDR1 SGDLS and CDR2 YYNGEE come from the germline V gene. V was pared by 4 bases and J by 5 bases, with 6 bases of the junction left unmatched. CDR3 region: CASSPSGTGNEKLFF. In DNA form, the CDR3 reads TGTGCCAGCAGCCCTAGTGGGACAGGGAATGAAAAACTGTTTTTT. Complete variable domain (other parts from reference TRBV9 and TRBJ1-4): DSGVTQTPKHLITATGQRVTLRCSPRSGDLSVYWYQQSLDQGLQFLIQYYNGEERAKGNILERFSAQQFPDLHSELNLSSLELGDSALYFCASSPSGTGNEKLFFGSGTQLSVL.

This rearrangement joins TRBV6-6 to TRBJ1-5; tentatively, D is TRBD1 (6 bases). Germline-derived CDR1 and CDR2 are MNHNY and SVGAGI (reference sequence). Trimming shortened V by 7 bases and J by 0 bases, and 16 bases separated the two germline ends. The CDR3 totals 16 residues. CDR3 amino acids: CASTRATGYSNQPQHF. The CDR3 region has the DNA TGTGCCAGCACGAGGGCGACAGGCTATAGCAATCAGCCCCAGCATTTT.

V usage is TRBV7-7 and J usage is TRBJ2-1; D is possibly TRBD2 (6 bases). V was pared by 1 base and J by 3 bases, with 13 bases between. This CDR3 contains 16 residues. CDR1 and CDR2 from the germline V gene are SSHAT and FNYEAQ (reference sequence). The CDR3 DNA is TGTGCCAGCAGCTTAGAGGCGGCGGGAAACTACAATGAGCAGTTCTTC. It encodes CASSLEAAGNYNEQFF.

The V call is TRBV27, the J call TRBJ1-2, with 7 bases fitting TRBD1. This CDR3 has 13 amino acids. V was pared by 5 bases and J by 9 bases, with 9 bases of the junction left unmatched. CDR1 and CDR2 from the germline V gene are MNHEY and SMNVEV (reference sequence). CDR3 region: CASSPRQGRSYTF. The CDR3 bases are TGTGCCAGCAGTCCCCGACAGGGTCGGAGCTACACCTTC.

This chain joins TRBV18 and TRBJ1-5; D is ambiguous. The CDR3 has 16 amino acids. Trimming shortened V by 3 bases and J by 0 bases, and 12 bases separated the two germline ends. The germline V gene has CDR1 KGHSH and CDR2 LQKENI. CDR3 residues: CASSPGNWNSNQPQHF. The DNA of the CDR3 is TGTGCCAGCTCACCCGGTAATTGGAATAGCAATCAGCCCCAGCATTTT.

Regarding this clone: The same CDR3 arises from other DNA sequences in this sample as well. The J gene is TRBJ1-1, the V gene TRBV7-3; D is unresolved. Trimming took off 0 bases at V and 4 bases at J, with 6 bases between the two ends. The CDR3 has 13 residues. From germline, CDR1 is SGHTA and CDR2 FQGTGA. CDR3 protein: CASSLTQGTEAFF. As DNA, the CDR3 is TGTGCCAGCAGCTTAACGCAAGGCACTGAAGCTTTCTTT.

The chain joins TRBV6-5 to TRBJ2-7, with D perhaps given as TRBD1 or TRBD2 (5 bases each). The CDR3 loop spans 14 amino acids. CDR1 MNHEY and CDR2 SVGAGI come from the germline V gene. Trimming shortened V by 2 bases and J by 3 bases, and 11 bases separated the two germline ends. CDR3 nucleotides: TGTGCCAGCAGTTACGGGACGCCTATCTACGAGCAGTACTTC. This encodes CASSYGTPIYEQYF.

This chain uses TRBV5-4 with TRBJ1-5; a possible D gene is TRBD1 (6 bases). The CDR3 has 15 amino acids. CDR1 is SGHNT and CDR2 is YYREEE in the germline V gene (reference sequence). Trimming removed 0 bases at V and 5 bases at J, with 12 bases between. CDR3 sequence: CASSLDPAGDQPQHF. The CDR3 DNA reads TGTGCCAGCAGCTTGGATCCGGCAGGGGATCAGCCCCAGCATTTT.

The rearrangement joins TRBV5-1 to TRBJ1-1; D is undetermined. Looked up from germline, CDR1 is SGHRS and CDR2 is YFSETQ. Deletions cut 4 bases from V and 7 bases from J, with 23 bases between. This CDR3 contains 16 residues. The DNA of the CDR3 is TGCGCCAGCAGCGCCCACCCAAGGGCCGGTGAAGGTGAAGCTTTCTTT. Its protein is CASSAHPRAGEGEAFF. Using reference TRBV5-1 and TRBJ1-1 for the parts outside the CDR3, the full variable domain is KAGVTQTPRYLIKTRGQQVTLSCSPISGHRSVSWYQQTPGQGLQFLFEYFSETQRNKGNFPGRFSGRQFSNSRSEMNVSTLELGDSALYLCASSAHPRAGEGEAFFGQGTRLTVV.

This chain joins TRBV6-6 and TRBJ1-1; 8 nucleotides line up with TRBD1. The CDR3 totals 14 residues. J lost 0 bases, V lost 5 bases, and 2 bases had no gene match. Germline-derived CDR1 and CDR2 are MNHNY and SVGAGI (reference sequence). The CDR3 DNA sequence: TGTGCCAGCAGTCGACAGGGGTTGAACACTGAAGCTTTCTTT. Translated: CASSRQGLNTEAFF.

The chain has TRBV9 and TRBJ2-7, with 8 bases fitting TRBD2. Germline V gene data show CDR1 as SGDLS and CDR2 as YYNGEE. V trimming: 0 bases; J trimming: 2 bases; junction bases outside the gene matches: 4. The CDR3 is 15 residues long. For the CDR3, the DNA is TGTGCCAGCAGCGTAGGTCCAGCGGGGGCCTACGAGCAGTACTTC. Encoded protein: CASSVGPAGAYEQYF.

The rearrangement joins TRBV27 to TRBJ2-5, with TRBD1 identical over 7 bases. The CDR3 totals 21 residues. Losses at the gene ends were 7 bases for V and 2 bases for J; bases not matched to a gene: 28. Looked up from germline, CDR1 is MNHEY and CDR2 is SMNVEV (reference sequence). In DNA, the CDR3 is TGTGCCAGCAAAGAGTTGGGAAGACCGGGACAGACCCTCGCCCGGCAAGAGACCCAGTACTTC. This encodes CASKELGRPGQTLARQETQYF.

This clone has just a few counts. Other DNA sequences in this sample translate to the same CDR3. The rearrangement links TRBV29-1 to TRBJ1-1; the match to TRBD1 covers 7 bases. Germline-derived CDR1 and CDR2 are SQVTM and ANQGSEA. The trim removed 5 bases at V and 0 bases at J, leaving 3 bases unmatched. The CDR3 length is 13 residues. The CDR3 DNA reads as TGCAGCGTTCAGGGGGTCTTGAACACTGAAGCTTTCTTT. It specifies CSVQGVLNTEAFF.